Listed here is a single TCR beta chain. This entry comes from a study of shared clonotypes between healthy human individuals. Sequenced by immunoSEQ multiplex PCR; TCRdb stores in-frame clones only, minus some. This sample has hundreds of thousands of clones, with 74% found just once. The length of the CDR3 is 18 residues. The chain combines TRBV21-1 with TRBJ2-7; the table calls TRBD2, which could not be checked here. TRBV21-1 is tagged as a pseudogene. The TCR originated in a woman younger than 45 in good health. Material: memory CD4+ T cells sorted from blood. Subset reported: CD45RA-negative fraction. CDR3: CASSKVNRRSTRAYEQYF. As DNA, the CDR3 is TGTGCCAGCAGCAAAGTGAACAGACGATCGACTAGGGCCTACGAGCAGTACTTC.